Shown below are 14 T cell receptor beta chains from a single sample sequenced in a study of beta chain features in type 1 diabetes. Sequenced material consisted of expressed TCRB transcripts (all of the isolated RNA was reverse transcribed). The protocol was immunoSEQ multiplex PCR, while the TCRdb copy is restricted to in-frame clones and leaves out a portion. The data hold roughly 140,000 clones, with 6.9% observed a single time. The sequenced sample consisted of central memory CD4+ T cells from blood. The source of these receptors is a woman aged 25 to 45 in good health.

This clone turned up a few times. V is TRBV9 and J is TRBJ2-2; weak D call: TRBD1 (6 bases). The V gene's germline CDR1 is SGDLS and CDR2 YYNGEE. The CDR3 runs 15 residues. V lost 4 bases, J lost 1 base, and 11 bases lay in between. CDR3 DNA: TGTGCCAGCAGCCCCGACAGGAGGAACACCGGGGAGCTGTTTTTT. This codes for CASSPDRRNTGELFF.

This clone was seen a few times. The chain uses TRBV7-2 and TRBJ1-1, with 8 bases matching TRBD1. The CDR3 is 14 residues long. The junction had 6 bases not matched to a gene; V was cut back by 5 bases and J by 4 bases. Looked up from germline, CDR1 is SGHTA and CDR2 is FQGNSA. The CDR3 DNA follows: TGTGCCAGCAGCAACGGACAGGGCTCCACTGAAGCTTTCTTT. Protein sequence: CASSNGQGSTEAFF.

This clone occurred a few times. The chain has TRBV19 and TRBJ2-1; 12 nucleotides line up with TRBD2. The V gene's germline CDR1 is LNHDA and CDR2 SQIVND (reference sequence). J lost 7 bases, V lost 3 bases, and 13 bases had no gene match. The length of the CDR3 is 18 residues. DNA of the CDR3: TGTGCCAGTAGTATGGGACGGGGTAGGACTAGCGGGATAAATGAGCAGTTCTTC. Translation: CASSMGRGRTSGINEQFF.

Ten or more counts support this clone. The gene calls are TRBV5-4 and TRBJ2-5, with a tentative D call TRBD1 (6 bases). The CDR3 sequence is 14 residues long. Per germline, CDR1 SGHNT and CDR2 YYREEE (reference sequence). Trimming removed 3 bases from V and 2 bases from J, with 11 bases in between. CDR3 in amino acids: CASSSGQKQETQYF. CDR3 sequence (DNA): TGTGCCAGCAGCTCTGGACAGAAGCAAGAGACCCAGTACTTC. The full variable domain, rest sourced from reference TRBV5-4 and TRBJ2-5, is ETGVTQSPTHLIKTRGQQVTLRCSSQSGHNTVSWYQQALGQGPQFIFQYYREEENGRGNFPPRFSGLQFPNYSSELNVNALELDDSALYLCASSSGQKQETQYFGPGTRLLVL.

The J gene is TRBJ1-2, the V gene TRBV7-2; 7 bases match TRBD1. The CDR3 runs 15 residues. Germline V gene sequence: CDR1 SGHTA, CDR2 FQGNSA. Trimming cost V 5 bases and J 3 bases; bases outside gene matches: 9. DNA of the CDR3: TGTGCCAGCAGCCCCGGGACAGTTCAAGACTATGGCTACACCTTC. Protein: CASSPGTVQDYGYTF.

Remarks on this clone: The same CDR3 is also encoded by other DNA sequences in this sample. This chain joins TRBV7-3 and TRBJ2-5, with D possibly being TRBD2 (6 bases). The germline CDR1 and CDR2 sequences are SGHTA and FQGTGA. The CDR3 covers 13 residues. Trimming cost V 5 bases and J 4 bases, with 11 bases left between them. CDR3 nucleotide sequence: TGTGCCAGCAGCACCCTGGGAGGAGAGACCCAGTACTTC. Protein product: CASSTLGGETQYF.

The chain has TRBV7-6 and TRBJ2-5; no clear D gene. CDR3 length: 15 residues. Germline values: CDR1 SGHVS, CDR2 FNYEAQ. Trimming stripped 1 base from V and 0 bases from J, with 9 bases between. The CDR3 sequence: CASSLGNAYQETQYF. The CDR3 DNA reads as TGTGCCAGCAGCTTAGGAAATGCGTACCAAGAGACCCAGTACTTC.

This clone was detected only a few times. The gene calls are TRBV9 and TRBJ2-2; D may be TRBD1 (5 bases). The CDR3 is made up of 12 amino acids. The germline gives CDR1 SGDLS, CDR2 YYNGEE. Trimming stripped 7 bases from V and 1 base from J, with 5 bases between. The CDR3 sequence: CASGQNTGELFF. Here the CDR3 DNA reads TGTGCCAGCGGACAGAACACCGGGGAGCTGTTTTTT.

This clone was counted at least ten times. The chain employs TRBV7-2 and TRBJ2-7, with D possibly TRBD2 on 5 matching bases. The CDR3 contains 17 residues. V was shortened by 1 base and J by 0 bases, with 16 bases between the two germline ends. Germline assignment: CDR1 SGHTA and CDR2 FQGNSA. Written as DNA, the CDR3 is TGTGCCAGCAGCTTAGTGGGCGGGCCTTTAAGCTCCTACGAGCAGTACTTC. This gives the protein CASSLVGGPLSSYEQYF. Looking up the rest from reference TRBV7-2 and TRBJ2-7 gives the full variable domain: GAGVSQSPSNKVTEKGKDVELRCDPISGHTALYWYRQSLGQGLEFLIYFQGNSAPDKSGLPSDRFSAERTGGSVSTLTIQRTQQEDSAVYLCASSLVGGPLSSYEQYFGPGTRLTVT.

This clone was counted at least ten times. The chain has TRBV18 and TRBJ1-2; tentative D call: TRBD1 (6 bases). The CDR3 has 14 residues. Germline lookup yields CDR1 KGHSH and CDR2 LQKENI. Trimming took 3 bases from V and 6 from J, leaving 14 bases between them. CDR3 bases: TGTGCCAGCTCACCGTTCCAGGGGATGGATGGCTACACCTTC. Its translation is CASSPFQGMDGYTF.

The chain joins TRBV11-2 to TRBJ2-7, with D unclear. Between the trimmed V and J ends, which lost 2 bases and 2 bases, there was a span of 4 bases. Germline CDR1 is SGHAT and CDR2 is FQNNGV. The CDR3 is 12 residues long. CDR3 residues: CASSLQTYEQYF. CDR3 coding DNA: TGTGCCAGCAGCTTACAGACCTACGAGCAGTACTTC.

The CDR3 sequence is CATSRGHDSLSYNEQFF. The CDR3 DNA follows: TGTGCCACCAGCAGAGGACACGACAGCCTCTCCTACAATGAGCAGTTCTTC. The rearrangement links TRBV15 to TRBJ2-1, with D perhaps matching TRBD1 (5 bases). The germline V and J ends were trimmed by 1 base and 0 bases, with 13 bases remaining between them. This CDR3 region has 17 residues. Germline CDR1 reads LNHNV; CDR2 reads YYDKDF (reference sequence).

This clone was counted many times. The V gene is TRBV30, the J gene TRBJ2-3; tentatively, D is TRBD1 (6 bases). The V end was cut by 4 bases, the J end by 1 base, with 12 bases between. This CDR3 has 14 residues. Germline V gene data show CDR1 as GTSNPN and CDR2 as SVGIG (reference sequence). The CDR3: CAWTPRTGTDTQYF. CDR3 sequence (DNA): TGTGCCTGGACCCCTAGGACAGGCACAGATACGCAGTATTTT.

The gene calls are TRBV6-4 and TRBJ2-3; D is uncertain. Germline V lookup: CDR1 MRHNA, CDR2 SNTAGT. The CDR3 extends over 15 amino acids. Trimming removed 3 bases from V and 1 base from J, with 11 bases in between. The CDR3 spells CASSEQYSRTDTQYF. DNA of the CDR3: TGTGCCAGCAGTGAGCAGTACAGCCGCACAGATACGCAGTATTTT.